The text below deals with one TCR beta chain. Its matching antigen is unknown. The final CDR3 position lacks the conserved phenylalanine or tryptophan, pointing to a likely read error. CDR3 and TCR beta VDJ profiling relied on genomic DNA as the template. A single record per CDR3 protein comes from TCRdb applying MiXCR to the reads. The sample lists some 180,000 distinct CDR3 sequences, just over 45% occurring once. The entry originates in a study of CD8+CD57+ T cells in acquired aplastic anemia. Broader study findings: The study identified roughly 29 CD8+ CDR3 sequences shared by patients and controls.

Per the germline V gene, CDR1 is SNHLY and CDR2 is FYNNEI. This CDR3 is 16 amino acids long. V lost 5 bases and J 5 bases, leaving 18 bases between the germline ends. Sample: sorted CD4+, CD8+, or CD8+CD57+ T cells (not recorded which) from PBMCs. This receptor was identified in a human donor in good health. V usage is TRBV2 and J usage is TRBJ2-2; TRBD1 is a possible D gene (7 bases). In DNA, the CDR3 is TGTGCCAGCAGTCTCCCTAGGGCAGGGGGGACCGGGGAGCTGTTTCTT. As protein: CASSLPRAGGTGELFL.